These 21 T cell receptor beta chains were sequenced from one sample in a study of regulatory T cells in long-lasting Graves disease. Time point noted: persistent/refractory GD, antithyroid drugs over 5 years with positive TRAb. RNA isolated from PBMCs was used to make the TCR library. CDR3 regions were amplified by Arm-PCR using iRepertoire HTBI primers to build TCR beta libraries. TCRdb analysed the multiplex PCR reads with MiXCR anew, one entry per CDR3 protein. The repertoire consists of approximately 350,000 distinct CDR3 sequences, with roughly 25% occurring once and the leading ten covering under 35%. The source was peripheral blood mononuclear cells (PBMCs), collected when the disease was refractory, from a patient treated with antithyroid drugs. The receptor source for this set is a woman between 40 and 50 years old with Graves disease.

Ten or more counts support this clonotype. The rearrangement links TRBV6-1 to TRBJ1-2; the D is unclear. The germline V gene encodes CDR1 MNHNS and CDR2 SASEGT. V dropped 8 bases and J dropped 0 bases, with 10 bases sitting between them. The CDR3 has 13 amino acids. The CDR3 region is CASLGGSNYGYTF. CDR3 DNA: TGTGCCAGCCTGGGCGGATCTAACTATGGCTACACCTTC.

This clonotype was seen just once. The rearrangement uses TRBV10-2 and TRBJ2-7; 10 nucleotides align to TRBD2. The CDR3 length is 15 residues. The V segment lost 1 base and the J segment 3 bases; nucleotides outside the gene matches: 3. Germline V gene sequence: CDR1 WSHSY, CDR2 SAAADI. CDR3 nucleotides: TGCGCCAGCAGTGAGTTTCGGACTAGCGGCTACGAGCAGTACTTC. It translates to CASSEFRTSGYEQYF.

The chain couples TRBV2 to TRBJ2-1, with TRBD2 matching over 7 bases. The CDR3 has 14 residues. Germline loops: CDR1 SNHLY, CDR2 FYNNEI. The V gene end was trimmed by 5 bases and the J gene end by 3 bases; junction bases not matched to a gene: 4. CDR3 sequence: CASSTREFYNEQFF. CDR3 DNA sequence: TGTGCCAGCAGTACGCGGGAGTTCTACAATGAGCAGTTCTTC.

There are many counts of this clonotype. The V gene is TRBV11-2, the J gene TRBJ1-4; possible D gene TRBD1, 6 bases. In germline, CDR1 is SGHAT, CDR2 FQNNGV. Deletions cut 0 bases from V and 2 bases from J, with 10 bases between. This CDR3 is 16 amino acids long. In DNA form, the CDR3 reads TGTGCCAGCAGCTTAGATCCCGGGGGCACTAATGAAAAACTGTTTTTT. Its translation is CASSLDPGGTNEKLFF.

Note on this clonotype: A read error may explain this, as a much larger clone is one base away. The J gene is TRBJ2-7, the V gene TRBV28, with 8 bases lining up with TRBD1. Germline assignment: CDR1 MDHEN and CDR2 SYDVKM. Losses at the gene ends were 5 bases for V and 7 bases for J; bases not matched to a gene: 19. The CDR3 extends over 17 amino acids. The CDR3 region has the DNA TGTGCCAGCAGTCCCACAAGGACAGGGTCGGGACGTGAAGAGCAGTACTTC. It yields the protein CASSPTRTGSGREEQYF.

A remark on this clonotype: An end of the junction differs from the germline gene, which may be a read error. The V gene is TRBV2, the J gene TRBJ2-2; no clear D. Germline V gene sequence: CDR1 SNHLY, CDR2 FYNNEI. This CDR3 has 15 residues. This chain's CDR3 is CAGSGQARYTGELFF. The CDR3 DNA reads TGTGCCGGCAGTGGCCAAGCGAGATACACCGGGGAGCTGTTTTTT. Full variable domain (missing parts from reference TRBV2 and TRBJ2-2): EPEVTQTPSHQVTQMGQEVILRCVPISNHLYFYWYRQILGQKVEFLVSFYNNEISEKSEIFDDQFSVERPDGSNFTLKIRSTKLEDSAMYFCAGSGQARYTGELFFGEGSRLTVL.

V gene TRBV5-1 combines with J gene TRBJ1-4; 10 positions match TRBD1. The CDR3 covers 15 residues. J was trimmed by 7 bases and V by 4 bases; bases with no gene match: 7. Germline V lookup: CDR1 SGHRS, CDR2 YFSETQ. The CDR3 sequence: CASSRSGTGVEKLFF. The CDR3 coding sequence is TGCGCCAGCAGCCGGTCCGGGACAGGGGTTGAAAAACTGTTTTTT.

This clonotype has more than one count but fewer than ten. This chain links TRBV7-9 with TRBJ2-7; 8 positions match TRBD2. Trimming took 4 bases from V and 4 from J; bases not matched to a gene: 6. Germline CDR1 and CDR2: SEHNR and FQNEAQ (reference sequence). This CDR3 is built from 14 residues. The CDR3 region is CASSSGTRLYEQYF. In DNA form, the CDR3 reads TGTGCCAGCAGCTCCGGGACTAGACTGTACGAGCAGTACTTC.

There are many counts of this clonotype. This sequence joins TRBV2 and TRBJ2-5; D is possibly TRBD2 (6 bases). Germline lookup yields CDR1 SNHLY and CDR2 FYNNEI. The V and J ends lost 7 bases and 3 bases respectively, with 9 bases between them. The length of the CDR3 is 12 residues. The CDR3 reads CASIGSKETQYF. For the CDR3, the DNA is TGTGCCAGCATCGGGAGTAAAGAGACCCAGTACTTC.

This chain uses TRBV5-1 with TRBJ2-3, with no clear D. The germline V and J ends were trimmed by 0 bases and 2 bases, with 13 bases remaining between them. The CDR3 has 16 residues. CDR1 and CDR2 from the germline V gene are SGHRS and YFSETQ. The CDR3 DNA reads as TGCGCCAGCAGCTTGGCCAACCCGTCGTACACAGATACGCAGTATTTT. Its translation: CASSLANPSYTDTQYF.

This clonotype was seen only a few times. The chain employs TRBV20-1 and TRBJ1-5; a weak D match, TRBD1 (6 bases). In germline, CDR1 is DFQATT, CDR2 SNEGSKA (reference sequence). V gave up 0 bases and J gave up 0 bases, with 27 bases separating them. This CDR3 region has 21 residues. As DNA, the CDR3 is TGCAGTGCTAGAGATAATTCGGCGAGACAGGCGATACCTTATAGCAATCAGCCCCAGCATTTT. This sequence encodes CSARDNSARQAIPYSNQPQHF.

In its sample, this clonotype was seen many times. V usage is TRBV6-2 or TRBV6-3 and J usage is TRBJ2-5; D is uncertain. Germline loops: CDR1 MNHEY, CDR2 SVGEGT. V was pared by 7 bases and J by 5 bases, with 11 bases between. The CDR3 has 12 amino acids. The CDR3 spells CASTDKVETQYF. As DNA, the CDR3 is TGTGCCAGCACAGACAAAGTTGAGACCCAGTACTTC.

This clonotype came up many times. The V and J genes are TRBV28 and TRBJ2-7, with TRBD2 matching over 11 bases. J was trimmed by 1 base and V by 5 bases; bases with no gene match: 4. Per the germline V gene, CDR1 is MDHEN and CDR2 is SYDVKM. CDR3 length: 15 residues. CDR3 nucleotides: TGTGCCAGCAGTCTAGCGGGAGGCCCTTCCTACGAGCAGTACTTC. Translated: CASSLAGGPSYEQYF.

This sequence joins TRBV6-1 and TRBJ2-2, with 9 bases lining up with TRBD2. Germline CDR1 MNHNS, CDR2 SASEGT. The CDR3 totals 18 residues. J gave up 3 bases and V 7 bases, and 15 bases lay outside the gene matches. CDR3 DNA: TGTGCCAGCAAGAAATCTAGCGGGACGGGAACCGACACCGGGGAGCTGTTTTTT. This codes for CASKKSSGTGTDTGELFF.

This clonotype was counted at least ten times. The chain is built from TRBV11-2 and TRBJ2-3, with 11 nucleotides matching TRBD2. The CDR3 is made up of 18 amino acids. V shed 3 bases and J 4 bases; nucleotides not matched to a gene: 12. The germline V gene has CDR1 SGHAT and CDR2 FQNNGV. CDR3 loop: CASSFARWTSGSADTQYF. The CDR3 DNA reads as TGTGCCAGCAGCTTCGCCCGGTGGACTAGCGGGTCGGCAGATACGCAGTATTTT.

This clonotype occurred many times. The chain employs TRBV2 and TRBJ2-7; perhaps TRBD1 as D (6 bases). In germline, CDR1 is SNHLY, CDR2 FYNNEI. The ends were cut back, 6 bases at V and 0 bases at J, with 9 bases in the middle. This CDR3 comprises 13 residues. The CDR3 loop reads CASRTGSSYEQYF. CDR3 DNA sequence: TGTGCCAGCAGAACAGGGAGCTCCTACGAGCAGTACTTC.

This clonotype was observed a few times. V usage is TRBV6-2 or TRBV6-3 and J usage is TRBJ2-1, with D perhaps matching TRBD1 (6 bases). The V end was cut by 5 bases, the J end by 1 base, with 15 bases between. CDR3 length equals 16 residues. Germline loops: CDR1 MNHEY, CDR2 SVGEGT. The CDR3: CASSDPGHLSYNEQFF. The CDR3 DNA reads as TGTGCCAGCAGTGATCCGGGACACCTATCCTACAATGAGCAGTTCTTC.

This clonotype was recorded a few times. V gene TRBV20-1 combines with J gene TRBJ2-7; 8 bases are shared with TRBD2. The CDR3 extends over 14 amino acids. The germline V gene has CDR1 DFQATT and CDR2 SNEGSKA (reference sequence). V shed 5 bases, J shed 2 bases, and the junction held 8 bases outside the gene matches. CDR3 nucleotides: TGCAGTGCTCACACACTAGCGGTTACCTACGAGCAGTACTTC. Translation gives CSAHTLAVTYEQYF.

Comment on this clonotype: Germline and junction disagree at one end, which may indicate a read error. This rearrangement joins TRBV20-1 to TRBJ2-7; D gene unclear. Germline assignment: CDR1 DFQATT and CDR2 SNEGSKA (reference sequence). The CDR3 runs 9 residues. CDR3 in amino acids: CSANIGRIF. The CDR3 DNA reads TGCAGTGCTAATATCGGGCGGATATTC.

The chain's CDR3 is CSALGPENTEAFF. The DNA for the CDR3 is TGCAGTGCTCTTGGACCTGAGAACACTGAAGCTTTCTTT. The chain recombines TRBV20-1 with TRBJ1-1; D remains unclear. The germline V gene encodes CDR1 DFQATT and CDR2 SNEGSKA (reference sequence). The CDR3 is made up of 13 amino acids. V dropped 5 bases and J dropped 1 base, with 11 bases sitting between them.

This clonotype was counted ten times or more. The chain uses TRBV27 and TRBJ2-7, with TRBD1 matching over 11 bases. This CDR3 region has 15 residues. The germline CDR1 and CDR2 sequences are MNHEY and SMNVEV (reference sequence). The ends lost 7 bases at V and 3 bases at J; junction bases unmatched: 8. For the CDR3, the DNA is TGTGCCAGCACCTTGTTCGGGACAGGGGGCTACGAGCAGTACTTC. It is translated as CASTLFGTGGYEQYF.